There are a few counts of the clone carrying this TCR beta chain. The CDR3 totals 15 residues. Trimming stripped 5 bases from V and 5 bases from J, with 17 bases between. From germline, CDR1 is SEHNR and CDR2 FQNEAQ (reference sequence). This sample was taken from a study of response to subunit inactivated influenza vaccine. TCRdb fed the RT-PCR reads into MiXCR, producing one record per CDR3 protein. Of 530,000 or so distinct CDR3 sequences in the sample, less than 15% were seen once. The chain couples TRBV7-9 to TRBJ2-3; tentatively, D is TRBD2 (5 bases). The TCR originated in a man aged 50 or older who received an inactivated influenza vaccine. The sample was PBMCs from blood, taken less than 13 days after vaccination. CDR3 DNA sequence: TGTGCCAGCAGCCCGAAGCGGAGGACTGGAGATACGCAGTATTTT. This translates into CASSPKRRTGDTQYF. The variable domain in full, with the rest retrieved from reference TRBV7-9 and TRBJ2-3, is DTGVSQNPRHKITKRGQNVTFRCDPISEHNRLYWYRQTLGQGPEFLTYFQNEAQLEKSRLLSDRFSAERPKGSFSTLEIQRTEQGDSAMYLCASSPKRRTGDTQYFGPGTRLTVL.